This TCR beta chain was observed in a study of memory CD4+ T cells and cytomegalovirus serostatus. Looking at the study overall: This sample comes from healthy Belgian adults, roughly 9 CMV seropositive, 20 to 25 seronegative.

Single viable CD3+CD4+CD8-CD45RO+ cells were sorted as the memory CD4+ T cells. The CDR3 is 15 residues long. J gave up 3 bases and V 5 bases, and 5 bases lay outside the gene matches. The V gene's germline CDR1 is MNHNY and CDR2 SVGAGI (reference sequence). Clones were sequenced by immunoSEQ multiplex PCR, and TCRdb holds only the in-frame ones, with some missing. The table records about 64,000 clones, 70% to 80% of them present only once. This sequence was found in an adult in good health and CMV-seronegative. The chain joins TRBV6-6 to TRBJ2-3, with 10 bases aligning to TRBD1. Sequencing was done on a sample of memory CD4+ T cells from blood. CDR3 DNA sequence: TGTGCCAGCAGTACCCGGGACAGGGGAACAGATACGCAGTATTTT. As protein: CASSTRDRGTDTQYF.